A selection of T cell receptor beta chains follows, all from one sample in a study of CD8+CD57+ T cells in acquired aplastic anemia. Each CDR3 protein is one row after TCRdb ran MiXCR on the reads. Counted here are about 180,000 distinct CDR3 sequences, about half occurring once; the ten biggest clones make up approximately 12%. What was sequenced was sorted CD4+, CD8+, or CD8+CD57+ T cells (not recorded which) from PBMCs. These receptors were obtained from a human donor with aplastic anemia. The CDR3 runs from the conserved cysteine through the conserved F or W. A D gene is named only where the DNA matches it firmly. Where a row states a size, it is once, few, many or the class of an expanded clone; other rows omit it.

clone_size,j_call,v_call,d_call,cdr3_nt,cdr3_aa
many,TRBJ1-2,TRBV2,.,TGCGCTCTTCTTTCCACTCTAGCTAACTATGGCTACACCTTC,CALLSTLANYGYTF
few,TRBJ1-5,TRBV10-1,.,TGCGCCAGCAGTGAGGGGACCTACCGTCCCCAGCATTTT,CASSEGTYRPQHF
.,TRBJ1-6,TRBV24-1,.,TGTGCCACCAGTGACCGCCTTAATTCACCCCTCCACTTT,CATSDRLNSPLHF
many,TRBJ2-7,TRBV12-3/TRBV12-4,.,TGTGCCAGCACCCTAAACGCCGACTACGAGCAGTACTTC,CASTLNADYEQYF
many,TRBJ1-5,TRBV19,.,TGTGCCAGTAGCCGCCTCCCCGGCGGCTCCAATCAGCCCCAGCATTTT,CASSRLPGGSNQPQHF
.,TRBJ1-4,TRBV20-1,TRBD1,TGTAGTCCGGGACAGGGGGCTACTAATGAAAAACTGTTTTTT,CSPGQGATNEKLFF
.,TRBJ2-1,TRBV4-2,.,TGTGCCAGCAGCCAAGCCCTTGGTGGGGCCGCCTACAATGAGCAGTTCTTC,CASSQALGGAAYNEQFF
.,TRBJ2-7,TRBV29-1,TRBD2,TGCAGCGTTGAAGAATGGTCTAGCGGGAGCTACGAGCAGTACTTC,CSVEEWSSGSYEQYF
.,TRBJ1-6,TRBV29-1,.,TGCAGCGTTGCGGAGGGCCAGTATAATTCACCCCTCCACTTT,CSVAEGQYNSPLHF
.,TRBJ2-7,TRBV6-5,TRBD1,TGTGCCAGCAGTTACTCGAGACAGGGGACCTACGAGCAGTACTTC,CASSYSRQGTYEQYF
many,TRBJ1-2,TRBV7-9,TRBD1,TGTGCCAGCAGGGAACGACAGGGGGACGGCTACACCTTC,CASRERQGDGYTF
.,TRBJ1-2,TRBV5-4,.,TGTGCCAGCAGCCTAGCGGGGCACCAGAACTATGGCTACACCTTC,CASSLAGHQNYGYTF
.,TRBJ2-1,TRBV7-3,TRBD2,TGTGCCAGCAGCTTAGGACTAGCGCAACTCGGCGGGCAGTTCTTC,CASSLGLAQLGGQFF
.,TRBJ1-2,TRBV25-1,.,TGTGCCAGCAGTGCCCCCCTGGGGGCGGACTATGGCTACACCTTC,CASSAPLGADYGYTF
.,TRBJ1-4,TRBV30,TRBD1,TGTGCCTGGAATAGACAGGGGGCGGATGAAAAACTGTTTTTT,CAWNRQGADEKLFF
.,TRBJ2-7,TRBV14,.,TGTGCCAGCAACGCGCCGGGGCAGTCCTACGAGCAGTACTTC,CASNAPGQSYEQYF
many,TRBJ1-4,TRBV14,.,TGTGCCAGCAGCCAAGTTGATCGGGTGAATGAAAAACTGTTTTTT,CASSQVDRVNEKLFF
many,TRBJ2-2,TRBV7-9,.,TGTGCCAGCAGCTTAACGAGAGTAGGGAACACCGGGGAGCTGTTTTTT,CASSLTRVGNTGELFF
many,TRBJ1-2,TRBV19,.,TGTGCCAGTACCCTCACGGGGCCTAACTATGGCTACACCTTC,CASTLTGPNYGYTF
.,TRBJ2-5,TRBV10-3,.,TGTGCCATCAGTGAGGTCGGTACAGGGAAAGAGACCCAGTACTTC,CAISEVGTGKETQYF
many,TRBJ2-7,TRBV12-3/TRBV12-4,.,TGTGCCAGCAGACGCGACACGTTGACCTACGAGCAGTACTTC,CASRRDTLTYEQYF
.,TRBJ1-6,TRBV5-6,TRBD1,TGTGCCAGCAGCGGGGGACAGGGCTTTTATAATTCACCCCTCCACTTT,CASSGGQGFYNSPLHF
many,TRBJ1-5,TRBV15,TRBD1,TGTGCCACCAGCCGGGACAGGGGGCATCAGCCCCAGCATTTT,CATSRDRGHQPQHF
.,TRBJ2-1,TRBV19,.,TGTGCCAGTAGGGATCCGATGGGACCAACATACAATGAGCAGTTCTTC,CASRDPMGPTYNEQFF